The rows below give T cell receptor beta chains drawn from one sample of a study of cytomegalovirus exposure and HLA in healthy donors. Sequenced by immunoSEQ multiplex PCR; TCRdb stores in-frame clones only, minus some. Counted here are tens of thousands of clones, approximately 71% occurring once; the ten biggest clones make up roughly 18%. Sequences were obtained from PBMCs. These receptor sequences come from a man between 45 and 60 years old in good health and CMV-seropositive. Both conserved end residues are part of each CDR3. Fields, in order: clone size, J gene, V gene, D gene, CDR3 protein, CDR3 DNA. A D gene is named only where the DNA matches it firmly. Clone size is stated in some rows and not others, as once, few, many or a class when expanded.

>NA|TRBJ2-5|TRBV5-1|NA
CASSPPLGLARLEETQYF
TGCGCCAGCAGCCCCCCCCTGGGTTTAGCAAGACTCGAAGAGACCCAGTACTTC
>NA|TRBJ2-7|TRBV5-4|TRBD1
CASSPPGTAHYEQYF
TGTGCCAGCAGCCCTCCCGGGACAGCGCACTACGAGCAGTACTTC
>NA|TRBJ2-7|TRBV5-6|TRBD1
CASSFTSGGNEQYF
TGTGCCAGCAGCTTTACTTCAGGGGGCAACGAGCAGTACTTC
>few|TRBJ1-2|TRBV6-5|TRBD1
CASSYRGIYGYTF
TGTGCCAGCAGCTACAGGGGAATCTATGGCTACACCTTC
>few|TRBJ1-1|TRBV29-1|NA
CSVRAGRNAEAFF
TGCAGCGTTAGGGCAGGGAGGAACGCTGAAGCTTTCTTT
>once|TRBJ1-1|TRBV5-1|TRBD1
CASSLVGTGGITEAFF
TGCGCCAGCAGCTTGGTTGGGACAGGGGGCATCACTGAAGCTTTCTTT
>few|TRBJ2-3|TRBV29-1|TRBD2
CSGAGATDTQYF
TGCAGCGGAGCGGGGGCCACAGATACGCAGTATTTT
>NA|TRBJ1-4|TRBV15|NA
CATSRESGVQEKLFF
TGTGCCACCAGCAGAGAATCAGGGGTACAGGAAAAACTGTTTTTT
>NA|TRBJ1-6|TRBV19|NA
CASSTGMGNSPLHF
TGTGCCAGTAGTACAGGGATGGGGAATTCACCCCTCCACTTT
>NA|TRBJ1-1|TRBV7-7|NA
CASSLYRDTEAFF
TGTGCCAGCAGCTTATACAGGGACACTGAAGCTTTCTTT
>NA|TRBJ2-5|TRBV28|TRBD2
CASTPGGGMYQETQYF
TGTGCCAGCACCCCTGGCGGGGGGATGTACCAAGAGACCCAGTACTTC
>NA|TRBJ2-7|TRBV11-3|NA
CASSSRRTEFEQYF
TGTGCCAGCAGCTCGCGACGAACAGAGTTCGAGCAGTACTTC
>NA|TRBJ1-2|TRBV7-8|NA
CASSLGDTSLYGYTF
TGTGCCAGCAGCTTAGGGGACACCTCTCTCTATGGCTACACCTTC
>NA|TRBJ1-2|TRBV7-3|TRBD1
CASSRGGQGAHGYTF
TGTGCCAGCAGCCGAGGGGGACAGGGGGCCCATGGCTACACCTTC
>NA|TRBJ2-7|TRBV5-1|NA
CASRPEAAMGEQYF
TGCGCCTCCAGGCCGGAGGCCGCGATGGGGGAGCAGTACTTC
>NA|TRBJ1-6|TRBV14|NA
CASSQETDNSPLHF
TGTGCCAGCAGCCAAGAGACAGATAATTCACCCCTCCACTTT
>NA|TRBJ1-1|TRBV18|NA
CASSSSGETEAFF
TGTGCCAGCTCATCCTCAGGGGAGACTGAAGCTTTCTTT
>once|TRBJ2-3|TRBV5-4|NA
CASSLGILGSTDTQYF
TGTGCCAGCAGCTTGGGGATACTAGGGAGCACAGATACGCAGTATTTT
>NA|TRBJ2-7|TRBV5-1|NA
CASSLDYYEQYF
TGCGCCAGCAGCTTGGATTACTACGAGCAGTACTTC
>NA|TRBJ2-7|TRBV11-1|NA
CASSFLNRDYEQYF
TGTGCCAGCAGCTTCCTCAACCGGGACTACGAGCAGTACTTC
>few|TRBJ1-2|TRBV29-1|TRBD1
CSSYSGTGLGSNYGYTF
TGCAGCTCCTACTCGGGGACAGGGTTAGGGTCTAACTATGGCTACACCTTC
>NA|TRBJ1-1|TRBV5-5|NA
CATWVGGTEAFF
TGTGCCACCTGGGTCGGGGGAACTGAAGCTTTCTTT
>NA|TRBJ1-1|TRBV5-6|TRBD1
CASSRTQGLNTEAFF
TGTGCCAGCAGCCGAACACAGGGGCTGAACACTGAAGCTTTCTTT
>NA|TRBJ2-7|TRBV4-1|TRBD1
CASSQGTGDSYEQYF
TGCGCCAGCAGCCAAGGAACAGGGGACTCCTACGAGCAGTACTTC
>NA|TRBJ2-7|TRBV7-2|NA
CASRRTPTGYYEQYF
TGTGCCAGCAGACGCACACCGACAGGATACTACGAGCAGTACTTC
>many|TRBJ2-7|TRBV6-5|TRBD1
CASSYSGQGFYEQYF
TGTGCCAGCAGTTATTCGGGACAGGGATTCTACGAGCAGTACTTC
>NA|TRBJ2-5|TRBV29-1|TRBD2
CSVRKSSGGGETQYF
TGCAGCGTTAGGAAGTCTAGCGGGGGCGGGGAGACCCAGTACTTC
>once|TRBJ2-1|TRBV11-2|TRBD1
CASSSYSIPGQSYNEQFF
TGTGCCAGCAGCTCCTACTCCATTCCGGGACAGTCTTACAATGAGCAGTTCTTC
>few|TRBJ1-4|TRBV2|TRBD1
CASSRPQGVGEKLFF
TGTGCCAGCAGCCGACCCCAGGGGGTCGGTGAAAAACTGTTTTTT
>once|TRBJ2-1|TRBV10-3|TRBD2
CAISAASGIGSYNEQFF
TGTGCCATCAGTGCGGCTAGCGGGATCGGCTCCTACAATGAGCAGTTCTTC
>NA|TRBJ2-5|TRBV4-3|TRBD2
CASSQEGSLAGGRETQYF
TGCGCCAGCAGCCAAGAAGGATCACTAGCGGGGGGGCGGGAGACCCAGTACTTC